The next 5 T cell receptor beta chains were all read from a single sample in a study of OX40 agonist ivuxolimab in advanced cancers. Sequenced by immunoSEQ multiplex PCR; TCRdb stores in-frame clones only, minus some. The profile shows over 70,000 clones, about 83% of them singletons. This specimen was CD4+ or CD8+ T cells sorted from blood, taken in a trial of the OX40 agonist ivuxolimab. The origin of the receptors is an adult with an advanced solid tumor such as melanoma, head and neck, liver or kidney cancer.

The chain has TRBV5-1 and TRBJ2-2, with 7 bases fitting TRBD1. Germline CDR1 reads SGHRS; CDR2 reads YFSETQ. The V and J ends lost 4 bases and 0 bases, in that order; junction bases with no gene match: 9. CDR3 length: 17 amino acids. In DNA, the CDR3 is TGCGCCAGCAGCGCCTTGACAGGGATCGCGAACACCGGGGAGCTGTTTTTT. It specifies CASSALTGIANTGELFF.

The rearrangement links TRBV10-1 to TRBJ2-7; 8 nucleotides agree with TRBD1. The V and J ends lost 2 bases and 5 bases, in that order; junction bases with no gene match: 8. The CDR3 loop spans 15 amino acids. The germline gives CDR1 WNHNN, CDR2 SYGVQD (reference sequence). Here the CDR3 reads CASSENPGGMDEQYF. For the CDR3, the DNA is TGCGCCAGCAGTGAGAACCCAGGGGGCATGGACGAGCAGTACTTC.

This clone has a handful of counts. The V and J genes are TRBV19 and TRBJ2-1; D is perhaps TRBD1 (6 bases). V was trimmed by 3 bases and J by 10 bases, leaving 16 bases between them. CDR3 size: 14 residues. Germline values: CDR1 LNHDA, CDR2 SQIVND (reference sequence). The DNA of the CDR3 is TGTGCCAGTAGTATTTTGGCAGGGGCGGACGAGCAGTTCTTC. Translating gives CASSILAGADEQFF. Full variable domain (outside the CDR3, taken from reference TRBV19 and TRBJ2-1): DGGITQSPKYLFRKEGQNVTLSCEQNLNHDAMYWYRQDPGQGLRLIYYSQIVNDFQKGDIAEGYSVSREKKESFPLTVTSAQKNPTAFYLCASSILAGADEQFFGPGTRLTVL.

This rearrangement joins TRBV19 to TRBJ1-1, with a weak D call TRBD1 (6 bases). Trimming left V 4 bases short and J 4 bases short, with 13 bases between. Germline V lookup: CDR1 LNHDA, CDR2 SQIVND (reference sequence). CDR3 length equals 14 residues. In nucleotides, the CDR3 is TGTGCCAGTAGTAACCAGGGGATCGGCACTGAAGCTTTCTTT. Residues: CASSNQGIGTEAFF.

The V and J genes are TRBV18 and TRBJ2-5; D ambiguous. This CDR3 comprises 13 residues. Trimming pared 4 bases from V and 5 bases from J, leaving 11 bases between. Germline V gene lookup returns CDR1 KGHSH and CDR2 LQKENI. The CDR3 DNA sequence: TGTGCCAGCTCACGAGGCCTAGGGGAGACCCAGTACTTC. Protein: CASSRGLGETQYF.